Sequencing of this T cell receptor beta chain was carried out in a study of blood T cell repertoires in COVID-19. Turning to the study itself: COVID-19 samples from acute and convalescent phases originated in the United States, Italy and Spain. PBMCs, B-cell-depleted T cells, or T cells were the source of the cDNA or gDNA that made up the material.

Participant ages covered roughly 18 to 89 years across about 25 US areas. Cohort assignment relied on participant-reported clinical history. The assay was immunoSEQ multiplex PCR, and TCRdb's table has in-frame clones only and misses some. This table holds hundreds of thousands of clones, 75% to 85% found once. CDR3 length equals 17 residues. Germline V lookup: CDR1 MNHEY, CDR2 SVGEGT. Between the trimmed V and J ends, which lost 0 bases and 6 bases, there was a span of 20 bases. Material for sequencing was PBMCs or T cells enriched from blood (not recorded which). The chain uses TRBV6-2 or TRBV6-3 and TRBJ1-1, with a weak D call TRBD1 (5 bases). The clonotype originates from a woman aged 45-60 years with acute COVID-19. CDR3 DNA: TGTGCCAGCAGTTACTCGAGAAAGGGGAATATGGGCGCTGAAGCTTTCTTT. Residues: CASSYSRKGNMGAEAFF.